This T cell receptor (beta chain) was documented in a study of cytomegalovirus exposure and HLA in healthy donors. Study summary: The 95 to 150 validation repertoires were produced on the same platform as the roughly 660 repertoires of the first cohort. This was reported in a later analysis.

Study-level results: High sensitivity and specificity were reportedly achieved when the classifier diagnosed cytomegalovirus status. Subsequent analysis found a tendency for first-cohort TCR clusters to co-occur within the 120 or so validation repertoires. It was 150 to 200 TCR beta chains that were listed as cytomegalovirus-associated.

TCRdb's copy holds only in-frame clones and misses some; the assay was immunoSEQ multiplex PCR. Here the sample spans 85,000 to 120,000 clones, roughly 94% being singletons. About this clone: Its antigen is not identified.

The sequenced material came from PBMCs. The receptor's source is a woman between 18 and 29 years old in good health and CMV-seronegative.

CDR3 in amino acids: CAGDGQGAGEQYF. The CDR3 nucleotides read TGTGCCGGAGACGGACAGGGGGCAGGCGAGCAGTACTTC. The V call is TRBV2, the J call TRBJ2-7; TRBD1 agrees at 11 bases. The germline V gene has CDR1 SNHLY and CDR2 FYNNEI. The V segment lost 11 bases and the J segment 6 bases; nucleotides outside the gene matches: 9. There are 13 residues in the CDR3.